The 17 T cell receptor beta chains below come from one sample, sequenced in a study of T-cell memory formation after mild COVID-19. A single record per CDR3 protein comes from TCRdb applying MiXCR to the 5' RACE reads. The data contain roughly 400,000 distinct CDR3 sequences, around 24% of them singletons. Input material: PBMCs or a T cell subset sorted from them (not recorded which). The origin of the receptors is an adult woman who had mild COVID-19 (a few samples of this study predate the infection). Cell type and time point are not known.

There are a few counts of this clonotype. The gene calls are TRBV20-1 and TRBJ2-3; 7 nucleotides line up with TRBD2. The germline V gene encodes CDR1 DFQATT and CDR2 SNEGSKA (reference sequence). V dropped 0 bases and J dropped 4; count of bases not matched to a gene: 4. The CDR3 is made up of 14 amino acids. In nucleotides, the CDR3 is TGCAGTGCTAGAGATCCGGGAGGTTCAGATACGCAGTATTTT. It codes for CSARDPGGSDTQYF.

The chain has TRBV7-3 and TRBJ1-2; 9 positions match TRBD1. V was clipped by 5 bases and J by 6 bases; unmatched bases: 13. This CDR3 has 16 amino acids. CDR1 and CDR2 (germline): SGHTA, FQGTGA. The CDR3 DNA follows: TGTGCCAGCAGCGACTCCGGGACAGGGACCTCTCATGGCTACACCTTC. It specifies CASSDSGTGTSHGYTF.

In this sample, this clonotype turned up a few times. The chain carries TRBV19 and TRBJ1-2; 9 bases fit TRBD1. The germline gives CDR1 LNHDA, CDR2 SQIVND (reference sequence). Losses at the gene ends were 3 bases for V and 10 bases for J; bases not matched to a gene: 6. CDR3 length: 13 amino acids. CDR3 residues: CASSISTGGFYTF. As DNA, the CDR3 is TGTGCCAGTAGTATTTCTACAGGGGGCTTCTACACCTTC.

This clonotype was observed once. This sequence joins TRBV7-6 and TRBJ1-3; D not resolved. Deletions cut 5 bases from V and 0 bases from J, with 17 bases between. The germline CDR1 and CDR2 sequences are SGHVS and FNYEAQ. The CDR3 spans 17 residues. CDR3 region: CASSTASTASSGNTIYF. CDR3 coding DNA: TGTGCCAGCAGCACCGCCTCTACTGCGAGCTCTGGAAACACCATATATTTT.

This clonotype was observed a single time. V gene TRBV7-6 combines with J gene TRBJ2-1, with a weak D call TRBD2 (5 bases). The J call is in doubt because the DNA end fits TRBJ2-7 better. The CDR3 is 15 amino acids. The germline CDR1 and CDR2 sequences are SGHVS and FNYEAQ. Here the CDR3 reads CASSLAGGLENEQYF. In nucleotides, the CDR3 is TGTGCCAGCAGCTTAGCAGGTGGACTCGAAAATGAGCAGTACTTC.

This clonotype has a count of ten or more. The chain combines TRBV4-3 with TRBJ2-5; no definite D call. Trimming removed 0 bases from V and 2 bases from J, with 16 bases in between. The CDR3 sequence is 17 residues long. The germline CDR1 and CDR2 sequences are LGHNA and YSLEER. The CDR3 DNA follows: TGCGCCAGCAGCCAAGATCGAGGAACTGGACCACAAGAGACCCAGTACTTC. Translation gives CASSQDRGTGPQETQYF.

The J gene is TRBJ2-5, the V gene TRBV5-1; 8 positions match TRBD1. The CDR3 length is 15 residues. CDR1 is SGHRS, CDR2 YFSETQ, per germline. Losses at the gene ends were 4 bases for V and 3 bases for J; bases not matched to a gene: 8. This CDR3 is CASSDTGTGEETQYF. The CDR3 DNA reads TGCGCCAGCAGCGATACCGGGACAGGCGAAGAGACCCAGTACTTC.

The V and J genes are TRBV2 and TRBJ1-5; no reliable D call. CDR3 length equals 17 residues. Germline V gene lookup returns CDR1 SNHLY and CDR2 FYNNEI. V lost 3 bases and J lost 0, with 15 bases in between. The CDR3 sequence is CASSDQRRSLSNQPQHF. In nucleotides, the CDR3 is TGTGCCAGCAGTGATCAGAGGAGGTCGCTTAGCAATCAGCCCCAGCATTTT.

This clonotype turned up a few times. The chain couples TRBV4-1 to TRBJ2-7; no clear D. The CDR3 contains 15 residues. Trimming took 0 bases from V and 3 from J, leaving 12 bases between them. Per germline, CDR1 MGHRA and CDR2 YSYEKL. CDR3 protein: CASSQDQQPHYEQYF. CDR3 DNA: TGCGCCAGCAGCCAAGATCAGCAGCCCCACTACGAGCAGTACTTC.

This clonotype was counted at least ten times. V is TRBV20-1 and J is TRBJ2-2, with a weak D call TRBD1 (6 bases). The CDR3 spans 15 residues. CDR1 is DFQATT, CDR2 SNEGSKA, per germline (reference sequence). The V end was cut by 3 bases, the J end by 3 bases, with 14 bases between. CDR3 bases: TGCAGTGCTAGCCCGGGACAATGGGACACCGGGGAGCTGTTTTTT. Translating it yields CSASPGQWDTGELFF.

This clonotype has only a few counts. The rearrangement uses TRBV24-1 and TRBJ2-5, with 10 bases that match TRBD2. The germline CDR1 and CDR2 sequences are KGHDR and SFDVKD. This CDR3 comprises 15 residues. V shed 5 bases and J 4 bases; nucleotides not matched to a gene: 6. CDR3 residues: CATSGVAGGAETQYF. The CDR3 DNA reads TGTGCCACCAGTGGGGTAGCGGGAGGAGCAGAGACCCAGTACTTC.

V gene TRBV29-1 combines with J gene TRBJ1-1; 7 nucleotides align to TRBD1. The V gene's germline CDR1 is SQVTM and CDR2 ANQGSEA. This CDR3 is built from 13 residues. V trimming: 4 bases; J trimming: 5 bases; junction bases outside the gene matches: 7. CDR3 nucleotide sequence: TGCAGCGTTGGCAGACAGGGTGGGACTGAAGCTTTCTTT. Translation: CSVGRQGGTEAFF.

This chain uses TRBV5-4 with TRBJ2-7, with D perhaps matching TRBD1 (6 bases). This CDR3 comprises 17 residues. V lost 0 bases and J 0 bases, leaving 16 bases between the germline ends. Germline V CDR1 and CDR2: SGHNT, YYREEE (reference sequence). The CDR3: CASSLAPTGASSYEQYF. The CDR3, as DNA: TGTGCCAGCAGCTTGGCCCCGACAGGCGCAAGCTCCTACGAGCAGTACTTC.

Only a few counts were recorded for this clonotype. J is TRBJ2-1 and V is TRBV6-2 or TRBV6-3; a weak D match, TRBD2 (5 bases). CDR3 size: 20 residues. Deletions cut 0 bases from V and 0 bases from J, with 21 bases between. CDR1 and CDR2 from the germline V gene are MNHEY and SVGEGT. DNA for the CDR3: TGTGCCAGCAGTTACTCGATCTTAGGACTCCCAATCCGCTCCTACAATGAGCAGTTCTTC. Residues: CASSYSILGLPIRSYNEQFF.

This clonotype was found a few times. The chain combines TRBV20-1 with TRBJ2-2; D gene uncertain. The CDR3 consists of 14 residues. V lost 0 bases and J lost 5, with 10 bases in between. CDR1 and CDR2 from the germline V gene are DFQATT and SNEGSKA (reference sequence). The chain's CDR3 is CSARDRSSTGELFF. In nucleotides, the CDR3 is TGCAGTGCTAGAGATAGGTCTTCAACCGGGGAGCTGTTTTTT.

The chain recombines TRBV7-2 with TRBJ2-1; the match to TRBD2 covers 8 bases. J gave up 4 bases and V 5 bases, and 4 bases lay outside the gene matches. The CDR3 is 14 residues long. The germline V gene encodes CDR1 SGHTA and CDR2 FQGNSA. The CDR3 protein is CASSQRGPYNEQFF. CDR3 DNA: TGTGCCAGCAGCCAGCGGGGGCCTTACAATGAGCAGTTCTTC.

This clonotype was seen more than once but under ten times. The chain uses TRBV4-3 and TRBJ2-3; 10 bases align to TRBD2. Germline V gene data show CDR1 as LGHNA and CDR2 as YSLEER. This CDR3 region has 18 residues. The J segment lost 0 bases and the V segment lost 0 bases, leaving 6 bases of the junction unmatched. Here the CDR3 DNA reads TGCGCCAGCAGCCAAGATCGAGTGACTAGCGGGAGCACAGATACGCAGTATTTT. Its translation is CASSQDRVTSGSTDTQYF.